Shown below are 9 T cell receptor beta chains from a single sample sequenced in a study of OX40 agonist ivuxolimab in advanced cancers. Repertoires were generated with immunoSEQ multiplex PCR, while TCRdb's copy carries only in-frame clones and drops some. In the table there are 45,000 to 60,000 clones, approximately 95% of which are singletons. Source: CD4+ or CD8+ T cells sorted from blood, taken in a trial of the OX40 agonist ivuxolimab. The source is an adult with an advanced solid tumor such as melanoma, head and neck, liver or kidney cancer.

This clone was seen a handful of times. The J gene is TRBJ2-3, the V gene TRBV30, with D possibly TRBD1 on 6 matching bases. The CDR3 totals 15 residues. Germline assignment: CDR1 GTSNPN and CDR2 SVGIG (reference sequence). The germline V and J ends were trimmed by 5 bases and 6 bases, with 21 bases remaining between them. The CDR3 here is CAWGGQPGSRDTQYF. In DNA form, the CDR3 reads TGTGCCTGGGGAGGACAGCCAGGTTCACGTGATACGCAGTATTTT.

This chain connects TRBV7-9 to TRBJ2-1; D is perhaps TRBD1 (6 bases). V shed 4 bases and J shed 6 bases, with 19 bases lying between them. CDR3 length: 16 amino acids. CDR1 and CDR2 (germline): SEHNR, FQNEAQ (reference sequence). DNA for the CDR3: TGTGCCAGCAGCTCGATCCGGGACACAAACCCCAATGAGCAGTTCTTC. This sequence encodes CASSSIRDTNPNEQFF.

The chain recombines TRBV11-2 with TRBJ2-1; tentatively, D is TRBD2 (6 bases). The germline V gene has CDR1 SGHAT and CDR2 FQNNGV. The CDR3 extends over 20 amino acids. V lost 0 bases and J lost 4, with 25 bases in between. This chain's CDR3 is CASSLDSRIAEPFDYNEQFF. The CDR3 DNA is TGTGCCAGCAGCTTAGATAGTAGGATAGCGGAACCCTTTGATTACAATGAGCAGTTCTTC.

CDR3 amino acids: CSANVFYEQYF. The CDR3 DNA follows: TGCAGTGCTAACGTTTTTTACGAGCAGTACTTC. The V gene is TRBV20-1, the J gene TRBJ2-7; D ambiguous. Germline V gene lookup returns CDR1 DFQATT and CDR2 SNEGSKA (reference sequence). V was clipped by 4 bases and J by 4 bases, with 8 bases between them. This CDR3 is 11 amino acids long.

CDR3 DNA: TGTGCCAGTAGTATCGGCGGGAGGGGTTACACCGGGGAGCTGTTTTTT. It encodes CASSIGGRGYTGELFF. This chain uses TRBV19 with TRBJ2-2; 9 bases match TRBD2. The V gene's germline CDR1 is LNHDA and CDR2 SQIVND (reference sequence). The V and J ends lost 3 bases and 3 bases, in that order; junction bases with no gene match: 5. The CDR3 runs to 16 residues.

The CDR3 is CASSSQGSRSYEQYF. CDR3 DNA sequence: TGTGCCAGCAGCTCGCAGGGATCACGGTCCTACGAGCAGTACTTC. The chain recombines TRBV7-9 with TRBJ2-7; D may be TRBD1 (5 bases). CDR1 and CDR2 (germline): SEHNR, FQNEAQ (reference sequence). V was trimmed by 4 bases and J by 1 base, leaving 14 bases between them. The CDR3 consists of 15 residues.

CDR3 in DNA: TGTGCCAGCAGCAATCCATCCGGGACAGGGGGCTATCAGGAAGAGACCCAGTACTTC. This translates into CASSNPSGTGGYQEETQYF. The rearrangement links TRBV28 to TRBJ2-5; 12 bases line up with TRBD1. Germline values: CDR1 MDHEN, CDR2 SYDVKM. Trimming took 6 bases from V and 3 from J; bases not matched to a gene: 17. This CDR3 region has 19 residues.

This clone showed up just once. The rearrangement joins TRBV15 to TRBJ2-5; 7 nucleotides agree with TRBD1. The V gene end was trimmed by 7 bases and the J gene end by 1 base; junction bases not matched to a gene: 3. From germline, CDR1 is LNHNV and CDR2 YYDKDF (reference sequence). The CDR3 covers 13 residues. CDR3 in amino acids: CATKGDSQETQYF. The CDR3 nucleotides read TGTGCCACCAAAGGGGACAGCCAAGAGACCCAGTACTTC.

The chain employs TRBV6-5 and TRBJ2-5, with D hard to call. In germline, CDR1 is MNHEY, CDR2 SVGAGI. Trimming removed 2 bases at V and 2 bases at J, with 0 bases between. The length of the CDR3 is 11 residues. CDR3 in amino acids: CASSYQETQYF. CDR3 DNA: TGTGCCAGCAGTTACCAAGAGACCCAGTACTTC.